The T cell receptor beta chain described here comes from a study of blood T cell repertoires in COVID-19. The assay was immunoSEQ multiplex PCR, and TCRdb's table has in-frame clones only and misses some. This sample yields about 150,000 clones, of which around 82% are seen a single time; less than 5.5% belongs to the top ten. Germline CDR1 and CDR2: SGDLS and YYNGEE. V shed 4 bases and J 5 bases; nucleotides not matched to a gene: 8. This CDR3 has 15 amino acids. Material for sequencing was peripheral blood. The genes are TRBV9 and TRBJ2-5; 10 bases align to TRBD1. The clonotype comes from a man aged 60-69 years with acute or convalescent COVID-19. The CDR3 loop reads CASSPGQGVIETQYF. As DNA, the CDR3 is TGTGCCAGCAGCCCCGGACAGGGGGTCATTGAGACCCAGTACTTC. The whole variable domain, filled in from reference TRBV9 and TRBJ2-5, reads DSGVTQTPKHLITATGQRVTLRCSPRSGDLSVYWYQQSLDQGLQFLIQYYNGEERAKGNILERFSAQQFPDLHSELNLSSLELGDSALYFCASSPGQGVIETQYFGPGTRLLVL.